A selection of T cell receptor beta chains follows, all from one sample in a study of massively parallel sequencing of T cell beta chains. Via MiXCR, TCRdb re-called the 5' RACE reads, giving one row per CDR3 protein. The data contain about 4,300 distinct CDR3 sequences, more than 35% of them singletons. The sample consisted of commercial RNA from peripheral blood pooled from many donors. These receptors were obtained from a pool of human donors in good health; the sample was commercial RNA pooled from many donors. Both conserved end residues are part of each CDR3. The D gene is left open where the match is weak. For some rows the clone size is stated as once, few or many, or as a class when expanded; others skip it.

TRBJ2-7	few	TRBV20-1	NA	TGCAGTGCTAGAGAAGGCGGACGGGAAGCCTACGAGCAGTACTTC	CSAREGGREAYEQYF
TRBJ2-1	NA	TRBV20-1	TRBD2	TGCAGTGCTAGCGCTAGCGGGAGGGGAAAGCAGTTCTTC	CSASASGRGKQFF
TRBJ2-2	NA	TRBV13	TRBD1	TGTGCCAGCAGCCGGGACAGGGAGACCGGGGAGCTGTTTTTT	CASSRDRETGELFF
TRBJ2-1	few	TRBV20-1	TRBD2	TGCAGTGCTGGATGGGGGGGCTCCTACAATGAGCAGTTCTTC	CSAGWGGSYNEQFF
TRBJ2-7	NA	TRBV18	NA	TGTGCCAGCTCGGGCAGGGGTTCCTACGAGCAGTACTTC	CASSGRGSYEQYF
TRBJ2-3	NA	TRBV5-4	NA	TGTGCCAGCAGCTTGTACAGCACAGATACGCAGTATTTT	CASSLYSTDTQYF
TRBJ2-7	NA	TRBV7-1	TRBD1	TGTGCCAGCAGCTCCATTAGGACAGGGGAGGACGAGCAGTACTTC	CASSSIRTGEDEQYF
TRBJ1-1	NA	TRBV14	NA	TGTGCCAGCAGCCAAGGGGAGGACACTGAAGCTTTCTTT	CASSQGEDTEAFF
TRBJ2-1	NA	TRBV10-3	NA	TGTGCCATCAGTGAGGACCCCTACAGTGAGCAGTTCTTC	CAISEDPYSEQFF
TRBJ2-2	NA	TRBV6-2/TRBV6-3	NA	TGTGCCAGCGCGGGGAACCCCGGGGAGCTGTTTTTT	CASAGNPGELFF
TRBJ1-1	NA	TRBV20-1	NA	TGCAGTGCTAGAGCCAACCCCGGGGACACTGAAGCTTTCTTT	CSARANPGDTEAFF
TRBJ2-5	few	TRBV20-1	NA	TGCAGTGCCAACAGGAACCAAGAGACCCAGTACTTC	CSANRNQETQYF
TRBJ1-4	NA	TRBV20-1	NA	TGCAGTGCTAGAAGGGGAGGCACTAATGAAAAACTGTTTTTT	CSARRGGTNEKLFF
TRBJ1-5	NA	TRBV20-1	TRBD1	TGCAGTGCCCTCCCGGACAGGCTCAATCAGCCCCAGCATTTT	CSALPDRLNQPQHF
TRBJ1-1	NA	TRBV5-1	NA	TGCGCCAGCAGCTTAATTCCGGGGACCACTGAAGCTTTCTTT	CASSLIPGTTEAFF
TRBJ2-3	few	TRBV11-3	NA	TGTGCCAGCAGCTTAGGACAACGGACAGATACGCAGTATTTT	CASSLGQRTDTQYF
TRBJ2-2	few	TRBV11-1	TRBD2	TGTGCCAGCATCCTAGCGGGGGAGACCTGGGAGCTGTTTTTT	CASILAGETWELFF